This T cell receptor (beta chain) was captured by sequencing in a study of shared clonotypes between healthy human individuals. V shed 10 bases and J shed 0 bases, with 9 bases lying between them. Germline loops: CDR1 SGHTA, CDR2 FQGNSA. There are 13 residues in the CDR3. Only in-frame clones appear in the TCRdb table, and some are missing; sequencing was by immunoSEQ multiplex PCR. The table shows over 1.4 million clones, with 95% to 97% occurring only once. Sequenced input: naive CD4+ T cells sorted from blood. Described subset: CD45RA+ positively selected. This clonotype was obtained from a man aged 30 to 45 in good health. The chain has TRBV7-2 and TRBJ2-2, with D unresolved. DNA for the CDR3: TGTGCCAACGGCGGCCCGAACACCGGGGAGCTGTTTTTT. This translates into CANGGPNTGELFF.